Presented here are 15 T cell receptor beta chains from one specimen sequenced in a study of T cell responses to AZD1222 COVID-19 vaccine. The table came from immunoSEQ multiplex PCR; TCRdb's copy has only in-frame clones and leaves some out. In the table there are 110,000 to 150,000 clones, approximately 83% of which are singletons. The sample consisted of peripheral blood, taken on day 0 of AZD1222 vaccination. Every receptor here comes from an adult in good health.

The rearrangement joins TRBV28 to TRBJ2-7, with TRBD2 matching 8 bases. In germline, CDR1 is MDHEN, CDR2 SYDVKM. This CDR3 is built from 14 residues. V was clipped by 2 bases and J by 12 bases; unmatched bases: 12. This CDR3 reads CASSLNGGVLSLYF. The CDR3 bases are TGTGCCAGCAGTTTAAACGGGGGGGTTTTATCTCTGTACTTC. The entire variable domain, with the rest obtained from reference TRBV28 and TRBJ2-7, is as follows: DVKVTQSSRYLVKRTGEKVFLECVQDMDHENMFWYRQDPGLGLRLIYFSYDVKMKEKGDIPEGYSVSREKKERFSLILESASTNQTSMYLCASSLNGGVLSLYFGPGTRLTVT.

The chain couples TRBV19 to TRBJ2-3; 9 bases agree with TRBD2. Germline V lookup: CDR1 LNHDA, CDR2 SQIVND (reference sequence). With V trimmed by 5 bases and J by 2 bases, 5 bases remained unmatched. The CDR3 is 15 amino acids. Here the CDR3 reads CASSPSGGPTDTQYF. The DNA for the CDR3 is TGTGCCAGTAGTCCCAGCGGGGGGCCCACAGATACGCAGTATTTT.

The rearrangement links TRBV5-4 to TRBJ2-3, with 11 bases matching TRBD2. CDR1 and CDR2 (germline): SGHNT, YYREEE (reference sequence). The CDR3 contains 18 residues. V gave up 4 bases and J gave up 2 bases; unmatched junction bases: 12. The CDR3 DNA follows: TGTGCCAGCAGCCCCGTTGGGACTAGCGGATTTTTCACAGATACGCAGTATTTT. It codes for CASSPVGTSGFFTDTQYF.

The count of this clone is one. The genes are TRBV11-2 and TRBJ2-7; 13 nucleotides align to TRBD2. CDR3 length: 14 residues. V trimming: 5 bases; J trimming: 7 bases; junction bases outside the gene matches: 5. Germline V lookup: CDR1 SGHAT, CDR2 FQNNGV. CDR3 sequence reads: CASSPGLAGSEQYF. The CDR3 DNA is TGTGCCAGCAGCCCGGGACTAGCGGGGTCGGAGCAGTACTTC.

A few counts support this clone. This rearrangement joins TRBV6-5 to TRBJ1-5, with D tentatively TRBD1 (5 bases). This CDR3 comprises 13 residues. V lost 6 bases, J lost 3 bases, and 9 bases lay in between. Looked up from germline, CDR1 is MNHEY and CDR2 is SVGAGI. The CDR3 loop is CASRGESNQPQHF. The CDR3 DNA reads as TGTGCCAGCAGGGGGGAATCCAATCAGCCCCAGCATTTT.

This rearrangement joins TRBV14 to TRBJ2-3; possibly TRBD2 for D (5 bases). The V gene's germline CDR1 is SGHDN and CDR2 FVKESK. This CDR3 spans 15 amino acids. Trimming cost V 2 bases and J 2 bases, with 11 bases left between them. The CDR3 spells CASSQFASHTDTQYF. The CDR3 bases are TGTGCCAGCAGCCAATTCGCTAGCCACACAGATACGCAGTATTTT.

The rearrangement uses TRBV6-6 and TRBJ2-7, with 7 bases aligning to TRBD1. CDR1 is MNHNY, CDR2 SVGAGI, per germline (reference sequence). J gave up 3 bases and V 5 bases, and 10 bases lay outside the gene matches. The CDR3 is 15 residues long. The CDR3 reads CASSGKQGFDYEQYF. The CDR3 coding sequence is TGTGCCAGCAGTGGGAAACAGGGGTTCGACTACGAGCAGTACTTC.

V gene TRBV10-3 combines with J gene TRBJ2-1; TRBD2 agrees at 7 bases. The CDR3 spans 14 residues. Germline CDR1 reads ENHRY; CDR2 reads SYGVKD. The junction had 5 bases not matched to a gene; V was cut back by 5 bases and J by 4 bases. CDR3 bases: TGTGCCATCAGTAGGGCGGGGGATTACAATGAGCAGTTCTTC. Protein product: CAISRAGDYNEQFF.

V usage is TRBV5-4 and J usage is TRBJ2-5; D possibly corresponds to TRBD2 (6 bases). The germline V and J ends were trimmed by 2 bases and 2 bases, with 13 bases remaining between them. The CDR3 spans 15 residues. Germline V gene lookup returns CDR1 SGHNT and CDR2 YYREEE (reference sequence). The CDR3 region is CASSLSSGSQETQYF. The CDR3 nucleotides are TGTGCCAGCAGCTTAAGTAGCGGATCACAAGAGACCCAGTACTTC.

The count of this clone is one. This chain links TRBV7-9 with TRBJ2-1; D gene uncertain. Germline-derived CDR1 and CDR2 are SEHNR and FQNEAQ (reference sequence). This CDR3 spans 12 amino acids. Trimming removed 1 base at V and 9 bases at J, with 7 bases between. CDR3 DNA sequence: TGTGCCAGCAGCTTAGATATCGGTGAGCAGTTCTTC. Its protein is CASSLDIGEQFF.

The chain links TRBV5-4 to TRBJ2-1; 8 positions match TRBD2. Trimming took 3 bases from V and 0 from J; bases not matched to a gene: 2. Germline assignment: CDR1 SGHNT and CDR2 YYREEE (reference sequence). This CDR3 has 15 amino acids. The CDR3, as DNA: TGTGCCAGCAGCTCGGGACTAGACTCCTACAATGAGCAGTTCTTC. Its protein is CASSSGLDSYNEQFF.

The chain uses TRBV2 and TRBJ2-7; D not resolved. The CDR3 contains 14 residues. Germline V lookup: CDR1 SNHLY, CDR2 FYNNEI. Between the trimmed V and J ends, which lost 6 bases and 6 bases, there was a span of 18 bases. The CDR3 here is CASSPRGFSSEQYF. CDR3 DNA sequence: TGTGCCAGCAGCCCCCGTGGTTTCAGCTCCGAGCAGTACTTC.

This chain connects TRBV21-1 to TRBJ1-5. TRBV21-1 is a documented pseudogene. CDR3 length: 16 amino acids. This CDR3 reads CATRGKVLWGNQPQHF. Written as DNA, the CDR3 is TGTGCCACCCGGGGAAAGGTACTTTGGGGCAATCAGCCCCAGCATTTT.

The chain couples TRBV11-2 to TRBJ2-7, with D maybe TRBD1 (6 bases). From germline, CDR1 is SGHAT and CDR2 FQNNGV. Trimming removed 5 bases from V and 5 bases from J, with 16 bases in between. This CDR3 is built from 14 residues. The CDR3 DNA sequence: TGTGCCAGCAGCATTCAGGGGCGCGATAACGAGCAGTACTTC. This gives the protein CASSIQGRDNEQYF. Full variable domain (rest looked up from reference TRBV11-2 and TRBJ2-7): EAGVAQSPRYKIIEKRQSVAFWCNPISGHATLYWYQQILGQGPKLLIQFQNNGVVDDSQLPKDRFSAERLKGVDSTLKIQPAKLEDSAVYLCASSIQGRDNEQYFGPGTRLTVT.

The gene calls are TRBV3-1 (or the pseudogene TRBV3-2) and TRBJ2-5; TRBD2 is a possible D gene (5 bases). The CDR3 totals 15 residues. V was shortened by 0 bases and J by 7 bases, with 15 bases between the two germline ends. Germline CDR1 is LGHDT and CDR2 is YNNKEL (reference sequence). This chain's CDR3 is CASSQEAGPKGTQYF. The CDR3, as DNA: TGTGCCAGCAGCCAAGAGGCGGGCCCGAAGGGGACCCAGTACTTC.